Presented here are 24 T cell receptor beta chains from one specimen sequenced in a study of control samples from healthy donors and cancer patients. Only in-frame clones appear in the TCRdb table, and some are missing; sequencing was by immunoSEQ multiplex PCR. The sample includes 80,000 to 100,000 clones, 80% to 90% of them seen just once. Sequenced: blood. These receptors all come from a man aged 30 to 39 in good health.

This chain joins TRBV5-1 and TRBJ1-4, with a tentative D call TRBD1 (5 bases). Between the trimmed V and J ends, which lost 0 bases and 8 bases, there was a span of 11 bases. This CDR3 has 14 amino acids. Germline V gives CDR1 SGHRS, CDR2 YFSETQ. CDR3 loop: CASSLAQVDEKLFF. The CDR3 bases are TGCGCCAGCAGCTTGGCACAGGTGGACGAAAAACTGTTTTTT.

This chain uses TRBV13 with TRBJ2-3; 7 bases align to TRBD2. The germline V gene has CDR1 PRHDT and CDR2 FYEKMQ (reference sequence). The CDR3 spans 15 residues. J was trimmed by 2 bases and V by 5 bases; bases with no gene match: 7. CDR3: CASSRGGTTTDTQYF. The CDR3 DNA is TGTGCCAGCAGCCGAGGAGGGACTACCACAGATACGCAGTATTTT.

The chain couples TRBV5-1 to TRBJ1-4, with D unresolved. Trimming took 0 bases from V and 5 from J, leaving 14 bases between them. This CDR3 has 16 residues. The germline CDR1 and CDR2 sequences are SGHRS and YFSETQ. The CDR3 coding sequence is TGCGCCAGCAGCTTGGGAAGGACGGCGGGGAATGAAAAACTGTTTTTT. Translation: CASSLGRTAGNEKLFF.

This clone came up a few times. The chain has TRBV9 and TRBJ2-2, with 7 positions matching TRBD1. This CDR3 comprises 18 residues. Germline V CDR1 and CDR2: SGDLS, YYNGEE. J gave up 5 bases and V 3 bases, and 16 bases lay outside the gene matches. CDR3 sequence reads: CASSARGDSPLPTGELFF. CDR3 coding DNA: TGTGCCAGCAGCGCCCGTGGGGACAGCCCCCTGCCTACCGGGGAGCTGTTTTTT.

This clone was detected once. The genes are TRBV30 and TRBJ1-5; 8 nucleotides line up with TRBD1. Germline V gives CDR1 GTSNPN, CDR2 SVGIG (reference sequence). This CDR3 has 14 residues. Trimming removed 2 bases from V and 3 bases from J; junction bases left unmatched: 3. The CDR3 DNA is TGTGCCTGGAGTACGGGACAGGACAATCAGCCCCAGCATTTT. Its protein product is CAWSTGQDNQPQHF.

V gene TRBV2 combines with J gene TRBJ2-7; perhaps TRBD1 as D (6 bases). V was trimmed by 11 bases and J by 1 base, leaving 15 bases between them. The germline V gene has CDR1 SNHLY and CDR2 FYNNEI. The CDR3 covers 13 residues. CDR3 loop: CAGTGTFSYEQYF. As DNA, the CDR3 is TGTGCCGGAACCGGGACATTTTCCTACGAGCAGTACTTC.

The gene calls are TRBV28 and TRBJ1-6; 8 positions match TRBD1. In germline, CDR1 is MDHEN, CDR2 SYDVKM. The CDR3 covers 13 residues. J was trimmed by 10 bases and V by 6 bases; bases with no gene match: 5. The CDR3 bases are TGTGCCAGCAGACTACAGGGGGACTCACCCCTCCACTTT. It is translated as CASRLQGDSPLHF.

The V gene is TRBV7-3, the J gene TRBJ2-1; 9 bases agree with TRBD2. CDR1 and CDR2 (germline): SGHTA, FQGTGA. With 8 bases clipped from V and 3 bases from J, the junction kept 5 bases outside the gene matches. The CDR3 is made up of 14 amino acids. CDR3 residues: CASGSSGNYNEQFF. CDR3 DNA sequence: TGTGCCAGCGGATCTAGCGGGAACTACAATGAGCAGTTCTTC. Drawing the rest from reference TRBV7-3 and TRBJ2-1, the complete variable domain is GAGVSQTPSNKVTEKGKYVELRCDPISGHTALYWYRQSLGQGPEFLIYFQGTGAADDSGLPNDRFFAVRPEGSVSTLKIQRTERGDSAVYLCASGSSGNYNEQFFGPGTRLTVL.

The chain carries TRBV7-3 and TRBJ2-5; possibly TRBD1 for D (6 bases). The CDR3 sequence is 13 residues long. Trimming removed 4 bases at V and 4 bases at J, with 10 bases between. Germline V lookup: CDR1 SGHTA, CDR2 FQGTGA. CDR3 DNA sequence: TGTGCCAGCAGCTCCAGGGGTGGAGAGACCCAGTACTTC. Its translation: CASSSRGGETQYF.

Here the CDR3 reads CASADRARGATQYF. Written as DNA, the CDR3 is TGTGCCAGCGCTGACAGGGCACGGGGGGCGACCCAGTACTTC. The J gene is TRBJ2-5, the V gene TRBV6-5; D assignment may be TRBD1 or TRBD2 (7 bases each). Trimming pared 8 bases from V and 7 bases from J, leaving 20 bases between. CDR1 MNHEY and CDR2 SVGAGI come from the germline V gene. This CDR3 is built from 14 residues.

The chain carries TRBV13 and TRBJ1-1; TRBD1 is a possible D gene (6 bases). Trimming removed 2 bases at V and 3 bases at J, with 16 bases between. The germline gives CDR1 PRHDT, CDR2 FYEKMQ (reference sequence). The CDR3 length is 16 residues. CDR3 residues: CASSLNHRVVDTEAFF. The CDR3, as DNA: TGTGCCAGCAGCTTAAATCACAGGGTAGTTGACACTGAAGCTTTCTTT.

In its sample, this clone was seen a few times. The chain joins TRBV30 to TRBJ1-6; D remains unclear. CDR3 length equals 13 residues. Germline V gives CDR1 GTSNPN, CDR2 SVGIG (reference sequence). V was cut by 6 bases and J by 8 bases, with 14 bases left in between. For the CDR3, the DNA is TGTGCCTGCCAGAGGATCAGAGATTCACCCCTCCACTTT. It translates to CACQRIRDSPLHF.

The chain has TRBV4-3 and TRBJ2-2, with a possible D match to TRBD2 (5 bases). Trimming took off 2 bases at V and 0 bases at J, with 16 bases between the two ends. From germline, CDR1 is LGHNA and CDR2 YSLEER. The CDR3 length is 18 residues. The DNA for the CDR3 is TGCGCCAGCAGCCAAAGTGGGAGCCCCACTACGAACACCGGGGAGCTGTTTTTT. The encoded protein is CASSQSGSPTTNTGELFF.

The sample holds one count of this clone. The chain carries TRBV15 and TRBJ2-7; possibly TRBD1 or TRBD2 for D (5 bases each). The CDR3 has 14 amino acids. The germline V and J ends were trimmed by 0 bases and 7 bases, with 13 bases remaining between them. Germline V CDR1 and CDR2: LNHNV, YYDKDF (reference sequence). This CDR3 is CATSRDMGVREQYF. CDR3 coding DNA: TGTGCCACCAGCAGAGATATGGGGGTCCGGGAGCAGTACTTC.

The chain carries TRBV7-3 and TRBJ1-6; 7 nucleotides align to TRBD1. Germline CDR1 is SGHTA and CDR2 is FQGTGA. CDR3 length: 16 amino acids. V was pared by 6 bases and J by 6 bases, with 11 bases of the junction left unmatched. CDR3 nucleotide sequence: TGTGCCAGCAGTGCTCAGGGGGAATCAAGTAATTCACCCCTCCACTTT. This sequence encodes CASSAQGESSNSPLHF.

The chain has TRBV7-9 and TRBJ1-2; 9 nucleotides agree with TRBD1. The CDR3 is 18 amino acids. The germline V gene encodes CDR1 SEHNR and CDR2 FQNEAQ (reference sequence). The V and J ends lost 4 bases and 0 bases, in that order; junction bases with no gene match: 12. The CDR3 coding sequence is TGTGCCAGCAGCTCGACCGGGACAGGGCTCCTTCCTAACTATGGCTACACCTTC. Encoded protein: CASSSTGTGLLPNYGYTF.

In DNA form, the CDR3 reads TGCGCCAGCAGTTTTGCCGGGACAGGGGTCTACGAGCAGTACTTC. This translates into CASSFAGTGVYEQYF. The chain is built from TRBV5-1 and TRBJ2-7, with 10 positions matching TRBD1. The CDR3 runs 15 residues. Looked up from germline, CDR1 is SGHRS and CDR2 is YFSETQ. Germline trimming cut 5 bases from V and 3 bases from J; bases unmatched to any gene: 8. The full variable domain, completed using reference TRBV5-1 and TRBJ2-7, is KAGVTQTPRYLIKTRGQQVTLSCSPISGHRSVSWYQQTPGQGLQFLFEYFSETQRNKGNFPGRFSGRQFSNSRSEMNVSTLELGDSALYLCASSFAGTGVYEQYFGPGTRLTVT.

V usage is TRBV11-3 and J usage is TRBJ1-6, with 7 bases lining up with TRBD1. V lost 2 bases and J lost 5; bases outside the gene matches: 3. This CDR3 is 15 amino acids long. CDR1 and CDR2 (germline): SGHNT, YENEEA. The CDR3 bases are TGTGCCAGCAGCTTACAGGGACAGAATAATTCACCCCTCCACTTT. Its protein product is CASSLQGQNNSPLHF.

This rearrangement joins TRBV19 to TRBJ1-5; weak D call: TRBD1 (5 bases). V shed 3 bases and J shed 1 base, with 10 bases lying between them. CDR3 length: 15 amino acids. Germline-derived CDR1 and CDR2 are LNHDA and SQIVND (reference sequence). CDR3 sequence reads: CASSIVDKSNQPQHF. For the CDR3, the DNA is TGTGCCAGTAGTATCGTGGACAAAAGCAATCAGCCCCAGCATTTT.

The V and J genes are TRBV28 and TRBJ2-5; 9 bases agree with TRBD1. The CDR3 extends over 16 amino acids. J lost 2 bases, V lost 5 bases, and 9 bases had no gene match. Germline-derived CDR1 and CDR2 are MDHEN and SYDVKM. CDR3 region: CASSTSDRGPQETQYF. For the CDR3, the DNA is TGTGCCAGCAGTACCTCGGACAGGGGCCCTCAAGAGACCCAGTACTTC.

The chain links TRBV5-6 to TRBJ1-2; TRBD1 matches at 7 bases. The CDR3 length is 13 residues. Germline V gene lookup returns CDR1 SGHDT and CDR2 YYEEEE. V shed 3 bases, J shed 3 bases, and the junction held 2 bases outside the gene matches. The CDR3 protein is CASSSDRDYGYTF. The CDR3 nucleotides are TGTGCCAGCAGCTCTGACAGGGACTATGGCTACACCTTC.

The chain employs TRBV7-9 and TRBJ2-1; 7 bases agree with TRBD2. The V and J ends lost 7 bases and 0 bases, in that order; junction bases with no gene match: 9. This CDR3 is 16 amino acids long. The germline V gene encodes CDR1 SEHNR and CDR2 FQNEAQ (reference sequence). CDR3 bases: TGTGCCAGCACCAAAGGTGGCGGGAGCTCCTACAATGAGCAGTTCTTC. This gives the protein CASTKGGGSSYNEQFF.

J is TRBJ2-2 and V is TRBV4-3, with TRBD2 identical over 9 bases. The CDR3 is 17 residues long. Germline CDR1 is LGHNA and CDR2 is YSLEER. V was pared by 0 bases and J by 6 bases, with 8 bases of the junction left unmatched. The CDR3 DNA reads as TGCGCCAGCAGCCAAGATAGGATAGCGGGAGTCCCCGGGGAGCTGTTTTTT. Translation gives CASSQDRIAGVPGELFF.

This rearrangement joins TRBV11-3 to TRBJ2-5; D tentatively reads TRBD1 or TRBD2 (5 bases each). The CDR3 covers 15 residues. Trimming removed 2 bases from V and 5 bases from J, with 15 bases in between. Germline V gene lookup returns CDR1 SGHNT and CDR2 YENEEA. Written as DNA, the CDR3 is TGTGCCAGCAGCTTAATGGGTCTAGCAGGGGAGACCCAGTACTTC. Translated: CASSLMGLAGETQYF.